What follows is one T cell receptor (beta chain) and its context. The target antigen is unknown. Use of 60 Vbeta and 13 Jbeta primers characterized the PCR. Only in-frame clones appear in the TCRdb table, and some are missing; sequencing was by immunoSEQ multiplex PCR. This table holds 70,000 to 100,000 clones, roughly 80% found once. This sample was taken from a study of cytomegalovirus exposure and HLA in healthy donors. Study observations and caveats: The authors listed 180 or so TCR beta chains as cytomegalovirus-associated.

The germline V gene has CDR1 SGHTA and CDR2 FQGTGA. The CDR3 is 14 residues long. The V segment lost 4 bases and the J segment 4 bases; nucleotides outside the gene matches: 5. The V gene is TRBV7-3, the J gene TRBJ2-3; 7 nucleotides match TRBD2. Sequences were obtained from PBMCs. The source is a woman aged 45 to 65 in good health and CMV-seropositive. CDR3 protein: CASSSPGLADTQYF. CDR3 nucleotide sequence: TGTGCCAGCAGCTCTCCCGGACTAGCAGATACGCAGTATTTT.